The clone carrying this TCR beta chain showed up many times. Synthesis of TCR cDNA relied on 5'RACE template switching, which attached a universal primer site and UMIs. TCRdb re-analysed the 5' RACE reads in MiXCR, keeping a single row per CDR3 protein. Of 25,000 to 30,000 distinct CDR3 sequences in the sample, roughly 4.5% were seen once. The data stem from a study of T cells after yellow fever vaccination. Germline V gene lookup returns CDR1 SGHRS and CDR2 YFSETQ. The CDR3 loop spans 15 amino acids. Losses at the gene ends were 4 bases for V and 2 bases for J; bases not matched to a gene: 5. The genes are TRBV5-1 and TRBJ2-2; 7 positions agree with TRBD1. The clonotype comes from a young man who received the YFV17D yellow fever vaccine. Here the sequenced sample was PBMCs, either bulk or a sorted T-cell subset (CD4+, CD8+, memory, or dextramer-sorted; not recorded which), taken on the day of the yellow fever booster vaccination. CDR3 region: CASSQTGQNTGELFF. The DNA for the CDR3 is TGCGCCAGCAGCCAGACAGGGCAAAACACCGGGGAGCTGTTTTTT.